This paragraph covers one T cell receptor beta chain sequence. The data were taken from a study of chemoradiotherapy in HPV16-positive cancers. Some clones are missing from TCRdb's copy, which holds only in-frame ones; the method was immunoSEQ multiplex PCR. The sample includes tens of thousands of clones, about 93% seen only once; the top ten take approximately 18%. The CDR3 sequence is 15 residues long. Trimming at V came to 3 bases and at J to 2 bases, leaving 3 bases not matched to a gene. Germline CDR1 and CDR2: LGHNA and YSLEER. The sample in question was blood, obtained from a patient who underwent chemoradiotherapy. This rearrangement joins TRBV4-3 to TRBJ1-3; 8 nucleotides agree with TRBD1. The clonotype comes from a human donor with HPV-associated anogenital cancer. The CDR3: CASSQTRGPGNTIYF. The DNA of the CDR3 is TGCGCCAGCAGCCAGACCAGGGGGCCTGGAAACACCATATATTTT.